This is a list of T cell receptor beta chains from one sample in a study of T-cell memory formation after mild COVID-19. MiXCR was run by TCRdb on the 5' RACE reads, yielding one entry per CDR3 protein. The data hold over 400,000 distinct CDR3 sequences, with about a quarter observed a single time. The specimen was PBMCs or a T cell subset sorted from them (not recorded which). All receptors come from an adult woman who had mild COVID-19 (a few samples of this study predate the infection). Cell type and time point are not known. The CDR3 runs from the conserved cysteine through the conserved F or W. Fields, in order: CDR3 length, V gene, J gene, D gene, clone size, CDR3 DNA, CDR3 protein. The D gene is left open where the match is weak. Part of the rows lack a size; the others show once, few, many or a class for expanded clones.

cdr3_length: 15
v_call: TRBV7-8
j_call: TRBJ2-7
d_call: NA
clone_size: few
cdr3_nt: TGTGCCAGCAGCTTAGAGGCAGGGAGCTCCTACGAGCAGTACTTC
cdr3_aa: CASSLEAGSSYEQYF

cdr3_length: 15
v_call: TRBV7-9
j_call: TRBJ2-3
d_call: NA
clone_size: NA
cdr3_nt: TGTGCCAGCAGCTCCCTCGAGGCCTTGACAGATACGCAGTATTTT
cdr3_aa: CASSSLEALTDTQYF

cdr3_length: 14
v_call: TRBV27
j_call: TRBJ2-7
d_call: TRBD1
clone_size: NA
cdr3_nt: TGTGCCAGCAGGTCCGACAGGGGGTGGAACGAGCAGTACTTC
cdr3_aa: CASRSDRGWNEQYF

cdr3_length: 15
v_call: TRBV27
j_call: TRBJ1-2
d_call: NA
clone_size: few
cdr3_nt: TGTGCCAGCAGTTTATCAGGGGTGGGGAACTATGGCTACACCTTC
cdr3_aa: CASSLSGVGNYGYTF

cdr3_length: 15
v_call: TRBV24-1
j_call: TRBJ1-1
d_call: NA
clone_size: NA
cdr3_nt: TGTGCCACCAGTGATCGAGGCGGGGTCGGCACTGAAGCTTTCTTT
cdr3_aa: CATSDRGGVGTEAFF

cdr3_length: 16
v_call: TRBV18
j_call: TRBJ2-7
d_call: TRBD1
clone_size: NA
cdr3_nt: TGTGCCAGCTCACCACCGAGGGGCCAGGGGGCGTACGAGCAGTACTTC
cdr3_aa: CASSPPRGQGAYEQYF

cdr3_length: 16
v_call: TRBV6-5
j_call: TRBJ2-3
d_call: TRBD2
clone_size: NA
cdr3_nt: TGTGCCAGCAGTTACACCGGGACTAGCGTTACAGATACGCAGTATTTT
cdr3_aa: CASSYTGTSVTDTQYF

cdr3_length: 14
v_call: TRBV3-1
j_call: TRBJ2-5
d_call: NA
clone_size: NA
cdr3_nt: TGTGCCAGCCGAGGGTCAGTCGGCGGAGAGACCCAGTACTTC
cdr3_aa: CASRGSVGGETQYF

cdr3_length: 13
v_call: TRBV5-8
j_call: TRBJ2-3
d_call: TRBD1
clone_size: many
cdr3_nt: TGTGCCAGCAGCCGGGACAGAACAGATACGCAGTATTTT
cdr3_aa: CASSRDRTDTQYF

cdr3_length: 17
v_call: TRBV10-3
j_call: TRBJ2-7
d_call: TRBD2
clone_size: NA
cdr3_nt: TGTGCCATCAGTGACCCCTGGGGACTAGCGGGGCATGTCGAGCAGTACTTC
cdr3_aa: CAISDPWGLAGHVEQYF

cdr3_length: 14
v_call: TRBV7-9
j_call: TRBJ2-7
d_call: TRBD1
clone_size: NA
cdr3_nt: TGTGCCAGCAGCTTAGTCCCTCGGGACAGGGTACAGTACTTC
cdr3_aa: CASSLVPRDRVQYF

cdr3_length: 11
v_call: TRBV29-1
j_call: TRBJ2-1
d_call: NA
clone_size: NA
cdr3_nt: TGCAGCGTTTTCCAACCAGGCGAGCAGTTCTTC
cdr3_aa: CSVFQPGEQFF